The clone carrying this TCR beta chain came up many times. Germline values: CDR1 SQVTM, CDR2 ANQGSEA. The CDR3 contains 14 residues. The trim removed 4 bases at V and 4 bases at J, leaving 7 bases unmatched. The data belong to a study of T cells in Graves' hyperthyroidism and ophthalmopathy. What was amplified from RNA transcripts were TCR beta CDR3 regions. The HTBI primer set was used in a first-round RT-PCR of the TCR CDR3. In TCRdb, the multiplex PCR reads were re-called with MiXCR into one record per CDR3 protein. Among around 300,000 distinct CDR3 sequences listed, around a quarter were seen once.

The V and J genes are TRBV29-1 and TRBJ1-3, with 7 bases aligning to TRBD1. The origin of this receptor is a man aged 35-49 years with Graves' hyperthyroidism that later progressed to Graves' ophthalmopathy. Sequenced input: blood. CDR3 coding DNA: TGCAGCGTTGGGACAGGCTTAGTCGGAAACACCATATATTTT. It translates to CSVGTGLVGNTIYF.